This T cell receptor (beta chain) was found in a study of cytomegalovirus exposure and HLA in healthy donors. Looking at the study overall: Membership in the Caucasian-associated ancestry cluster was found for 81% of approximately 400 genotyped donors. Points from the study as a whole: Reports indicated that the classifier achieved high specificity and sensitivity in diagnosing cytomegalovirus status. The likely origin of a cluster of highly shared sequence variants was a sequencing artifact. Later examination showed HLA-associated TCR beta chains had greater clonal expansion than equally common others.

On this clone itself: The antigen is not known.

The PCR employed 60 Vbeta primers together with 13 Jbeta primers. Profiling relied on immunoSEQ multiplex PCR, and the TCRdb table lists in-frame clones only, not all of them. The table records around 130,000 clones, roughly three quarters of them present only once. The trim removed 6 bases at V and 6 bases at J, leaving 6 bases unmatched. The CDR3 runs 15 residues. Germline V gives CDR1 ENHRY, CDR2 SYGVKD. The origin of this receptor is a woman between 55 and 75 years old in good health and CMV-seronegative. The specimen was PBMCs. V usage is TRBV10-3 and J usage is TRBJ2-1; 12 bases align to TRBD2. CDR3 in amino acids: CAIRKLAGGFNEQFF. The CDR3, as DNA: TGTGCCATCAGAAAACTAGCGGGAGGATTCAATGAGCAGTTCTTC.